The sequence of this TCR beta chain was determined in a study of T cells after yellow fever vaccination (dated by TCRdb to between 2017 and 2020). General notes on the study: The SMART-Seq v4 Ultra Low Input RNA kit was used to prepare libraries from fractions with low cell numbers. To follow T-cell clones before and after primary and booster YFV17D yellow fever vaccination, bulk TCR alpha and beta repertoires were sequenced over time. The cohort comprised two healthy male donors, one aged 18 to 30 and one aged 30 to 40 years. Blood was drawn at multiple timepoints before and after primary and secondary immunization, with bulk PBMC replicates and cell subsets isolated.

The full study reports these points: After the booster, most of the clones that had expanded following primary vaccination were detected again (around 95% of CD4 and 80% to 90% of CD8), which suggests that memory was broadly maintained. The secondary T-cell response was found to be weaker but faster than the primary response, with a peak reached on day 5 rather than on day 15. A small share of clonotypes was detected in both CD4 and CD8 compartments, with the overlap likely arising from convergent recombination. Computational filtering was required because FACS-sorted repertoires could contain abundant contaminating clonotypes from the bulk population. Because the study included only a couple of donors, the extent to which the findings can be generalized is limited.

For CDR1 and CDR2, the germline V gene (reference sequence) lists SEHNR and FQNEAQ. V is cut back by 3 bases and J by 1 base, with 4 bases in the junction unmatched. Spanning cysteine to phenylalanine, the CDR3 consists of 15 amino acids. CDR3 DNA only is kept here, 45 bases in frame from base 1. TCR cDNA was synthesized by 5'RACE template switching, which introduced a universal primer site and unique molecular identifiers. Priming of cDNA synthesis was performed from both the TCR alpha and TCR beta constant segments. Two PCR steps were used to amplify libraries, with sample barcodes and sequencing adapters being added in the second step. Sequencing of the libraries was done on either Illumina HiSeq 2500 (2x100 bp) or NovaSeq (2x150 bp). The paper's processing steps were these. MIGEC was used to demultiplex reads and collapse the reads into UMI consensus sequences, and MiXCR was used for V(D)J alignment. Clonotypes responding to the vaccine were identified with edgeR on replicate PBMC samples, with the criteria of FDR below 0.01 and a log2 fold change above 5 up to day 15. Each bulk clonotype was labeled CD4 or CD8 based on which sequenced repertoire, CD4 or CD8, contained the clonotype at higher abundance. Using fastp trimming at Q25 and MiXCR clonotype assembly, TCRdb reanalyzed the public sequencing data and kept in-frame beta chains. For every CDR3 protein sequence, its rows merge into one entry that carries the most common genes and DNA. TCRdb, not the original authors, processed these V and J calls. The table for this sample lists about 58,000 distinct CDR3 sequences; about 6.6% of them were counted only once. Around 44% of the sample is held by the ten biggest clonotypes.

This clonotype was found many times. Its binding antigen is unknown. The record has no base qualities; no much larger clone is one base away. Per the publication, the treatment or condition label means: live attenuated yellow fever vaccine strain. PBMCs were isolated from peripheral blood using a standard Ficoll-Paque protocol. Dynabeads CD4 and CD8 positive selection kits were used to isolate CD4 and CD8 T-cell fractions. RNA was extracted with TriZol from bulk PBMCs, CD4 and CD8 fractions, and dextramer-positive and dextramer-negative fractions. The receptor chain draws on TRBV7-9 and TRBJ2-3; TRBD2 matches 7 bases in the middle. Sequencing was performed on CD8+ T cells sorted from PBMCs, taken on the day of the first yellow fever vaccination. The sequence was collected from a man aged 18 to 30 who received the YFV17D yellow fever vaccine. The DNA sequence is given as TGTGCCAGCAGCTTGGCGGGAGCTGGCACAGATACGCAGTATTTT. This yields the protein CASSLAGAGTDTQYF.